What follows are 31 T cell receptor beta chains derived from one specimen sequenced in a study of cytomegalovirus exposure and HLA in healthy donors. PCR employed 60 Vbeta and 13 Jbeta primers. Method: immunoSEQ multiplex PCR; TCRdb's copy keeps in-frame clones and lacks some. This sample has over 150,000 clones, with 70% to 80% found just once. Material: PBMCs. The receptors derive from a man aged 55 to 70 in good health and CMV-seronegative.

The gene calls are TRBV9 and TRBJ2-1; 10 bases line up with TRBD2. The germline V gene has CDR1 SGDLS and CDR2 YYNGEE. With V trimmed by 0 bases and J by 4 bases, 10 bases remained unmatched. CDR3 length equals 18 residues. CDR3 loop: CASSVANPLAGAYNEQFF. The DNA for the CDR3 is TGTGCCAGCAGCGTAGCTAATCCCCTAGCGGGGGCTTACAATGAGCAGTTCTTC.

The chain has TRBV5-4 and TRBJ2-1; D not certain. Germline CDR1 reads SGHNT; CDR2 reads YYREEE (reference sequence). The CDR3 is 16 residues long. The V end lost 0 bases, the J end lost 8 bases, and 18 bases lay between the germline ends. CDR3 residues: CASSLDSGGSLYEQFF. The CDR3 DNA is TGTGCCAGCAGCTTGGATTCAGGTGGATCCCTTTATGAGCAGTTCTTC.

The rearrangement links TRBV6-5 to TRBJ1-1, with D maybe TRBD1 (5 bases). Deletions cut 6 bases from V and 5 bases from J, with 10 bases between. The CDR3 spans 12 residues. Germline CDR1 is MNHEY and CDR2 is SVGAGI. The DNA for the CDR3 is TGTGCCAGCAGGGGGGGGTCGACTGAAGCTTTCTTT. The encoded protein is CASRGGSTEAFF.

The chain employs TRBV30 and TRBJ1-1, with D maybe TRBD1 (5 bases). CDR1 GTSNPN and CDR2 SVGIG come from the germline V gene (reference sequence). This CDR3 region has 14 residues. The V end was cut by 2 bases, the J end by 6 bases, with 16 bases between. The CDR3 loop reads CAWSPEFRGAEAFF. In nucleotides, the CDR3 is TGTGCCTGGAGTCCGGAGTTCCGGGGGGCTGAAGCTTTCTTT.

The V call is TRBV2, the J call TRBJ2-2, with D maybe TRBD1 (6 bases). This CDR3 is 15 amino acids long. Trimming left V 3 bases short and J 4 bases short, with 12 bases between. CDR1 SNHLY and CDR2 FYNNEI come from the germline V gene. The CDR3 DNA reads TGTGCCAGCAGTGAGGCAGGGGCGAGCACCGGGGAGCTGTTTTTT. Translation: CASSEAGASTGELFF.

This chain uses TRBV5-1 with TRBJ2-5; TRBD2 matches at 12 bases. CDR1 is SGHRS, CDR2 YFSETQ, per germline. This CDR3 is 16 amino acids long. V was pared by 5 bases and J by 4 bases, with 9 bases of the junction left unmatched. CDR3 amino acids: CASRETSGGGLETQYF. The DNA of the CDR3 is TGCGCCAGCAGGGAGACTAGCGGGGGAGGTTTAGAGACCCAGTACTTC.

V gene TRBV5-1 combines with J gene TRBJ2-5; tentatively, D is TRBD2 (6 bases). The J call may be faulty, since TRBJ2-7 better matches the DNA end. This CDR3 has 15 amino acids. Germline V gene data show CDR1 as SGHRS and CDR2 as YFSETQ. The CDR3 coding sequence is TGCGCCAGCAGCTTGCTCGCGGAGGGGCCCTACGAGCAGTACTTC. Residues: CASSLLAEGPYEQYF.

The genes are TRBV30 and TRBJ2-7; the match to TRBD1 covers 9 bases. This CDR3 is 12 amino acids long. V shed 8 bases and J 3 bases; nucleotides not matched to a gene: 5. The germline V gene encodes CDR1 GTSNPN and CDR2 SVGIG (reference sequence). CDR3 region: CALDRGGYEQYF. CDR3 DNA sequence: TGTGCCCTGGACAGGGGAGGCTACGAGCAGTACTTC.

The CDR3 DNA follows: TGTGCTAGTGGTTTGGCTCCAATGAGGGATTTGGGGGGCTACACCTTC. It encodes CASGLAPMRDLGGYTF. The gene calls are TRBV12-5 and TRBJ1-2; D uncertain. The CDR3 is 16 amino acids. CDR1 and CDR2 (germline): LGHNT, FRNRAP. Trimming removed 1 base from V and 8 bases from J, with 20 bases in between.

V gene TRBV30 combines with J gene TRBJ2-1; 10 bases are a match to TRBD2. With V trimmed by 3 bases and J by 6 bases, 8 bases remained unmatched. The CDR3 covers 15 residues. CDR1 GTSNPN and CDR2 SVGIG come from the germline V gene (reference sequence). CDR3 amino acids: CAWSRPAGGINEQFF. CDR3 coding DNA: TGTGCCTGGAGCCGCCCAGCGGGAGGGATCAATGAGCAGTTCTTC.

The table lists this clone with a few counts. Distinct nucleotide sequences in the sample also encode this CDR3. The chain recombines TRBV7-9 with TRBJ2-7; 7 nucleotides agree with TRBD1. The V gene end was trimmed by 5 bases and the J gene end by 4 bases; junction bases not matched to a gene: 5. This CDR3 has 13 amino acids. Per the germline V gene, CDR1 is SEHNR and CDR2 is FQNEAQ (reference sequence). CDR3 sequence: CASSGGTAYEQYF. In DNA, the CDR3 is TGTGCCAGCAGCGGTGGGACAGCTTACGAGCAGTACTTC.

Only a few counts were recorded for this clone. The rearrangement joins TRBV10-2 to TRBJ2-1; 8 positions match TRBD2. The V gene's germline CDR1 is WSHSY and CDR2 SAAADI. Trimming at V came to 8 bases and at J to 0 bases, leaving 21 bases not matched to a gene. The CDR3 has 20 amino acids. Here the CDR3 DNA reads TGCGCCAGCTGCCCCCAGGAGGGACTAGGGACCAATAGCTCCTACAATGAGCAGTTCTTC. Amino acid sequence: CASCPQEGLGTNSSYNEQFF.

This sequence joins TRBV7-3 and TRBJ2-2; 8 bases map to TRBD2. The CDR3 extends over 19 amino acids. J lost 3 bases, V lost 4 bases, and 16 bases had no gene match. Germline loops: CDR1 SGHTA, CDR2 FQGTGA. CDR3 coding DNA: TGTGCCAGCAGCTACCGAGCGGGGGTACCCAAAAAAGACACCGGGGAGCTGTTTTTT. As protein: CASSYRAGVPKKDTGELFF.

This clone showed up just a few times. The V and J genes are TRBV5-1 and TRBJ1-2, with a possible D match to TRBD1 (5 bases). V lost 3 bases to trimming and J lost 3 bases, with 9 bases between them. Germline V lookup: CDR1 SGHRS, CDR2 YFSETQ. The CDR3 loop spans 13 amino acids. CDR3 nucleotide sequence: TGCGCCAGCAGCTGGGCGACAGACTATGGCTACACCTTC. The encoded protein is CASSWATDYGYTF.

This rearrangement joins TRBV7-2 to TRBJ2-7; 8 nucleotides line up with TRBD1. With V trimmed by 3 bases and J by 3 bases, 13 bases remained unmatched. This CDR3 region has 17 residues. CDR1 SGHTA and CDR2 FQGNSA come from the germline V gene. Here the CDR3 reads CASSFPRTGRSHYEQYF. The DNA of the CDR3 is TGTGCCAGCAGCTTCCCACGGACAGGGAGGAGTCACTACGAGCAGTACTTC. The full variable domain, in which reference TRBV7-2 and TRBJ2-7 provide the parts outside the CDR3, is GAGVSQSPSNKVTEKGKDVELRCDPISGHTALYWYRQSLGQGLEFLIYFQGNSAPDKSGLPSDRFSAERTGGSVSTLTIQRTQQEDSAVYLCASSFPRTGRSHYEQYFGPGTRLTVT.

This clone was found once. V is TRBV6-1 and J is TRBJ1-2; possibly TRBD1 for D (5 bases). Germline assignment: CDR1 MNHNS and CDR2 SASEGT. The ends were cut back, 2 bases at V and 4 bases at J, with 20 bases in the middle. The CDR3 sequence is 17 residues long. The CDR3: CASSEYGTGGLVYGYTF. For the CDR3, the DNA is TGTGCCAGCAGTGAATATGGGACCGGGGGTTTGGTCTATGGCTACACCTTC.

This clone has only one observation. Other nucleotide sequences from this sample produce the same CDR3. The chain employs TRBV7-2 and TRBJ1-4; 8 bases are a match to TRBD1. The CDR3 runs to 14 residues. After removal of 2 bases from V and 5 bases from J, the junction contained 1 base not matched to a gene. The germline gives CDR1 SGHTA, CDR2 FQGNSA. CDR3 bases: TGTGCCAGCAGCTTAAGGGACAGGAATGAAAAACTGTTTTTT. It codes for CASSLRDRNEKLFF.

The chain recombines TRBV7-9 with TRBJ1-1, with a tentative D call TRBD1 (6 bases). CDR3 length: 15 residues. Germline CDR1 SEHNR, CDR2 FQNEAQ (reference sequence). V was shortened by 7 bases and J by 4 bases, with 19 bases between the two germline ends. The CDR3 DNA reads as TGTGCCAGCATCCGTGGGTACAGGGCGGTCACTGAAGCTTTCTTT. Translation: CASIRGYRAVTEAFF.

The gene calls are TRBV11-2 and TRBJ1-2, with D maybe TRBD1 (5 bases). The ends were cut back, 4 bases at V and 4 bases at J, with 10 bases in the middle. From germline, CDR1 is SGHAT and CDR2 FQNNGV. The CDR3 covers 13 residues. Written as DNA, the CDR3 is TGTGCCAGCAGCTCGGACACGTCCTATGGCTACACCTTC. It translates to CASSSDTSYGYTF.

This sequence joins TRBV7-9 and TRBJ2-3; TRBD2 is a possible D gene (5 bases). The CDR3 is 15 residues long. Germline V lookup: CDR1 SEHNR, CDR2 FQNEAQ (reference sequence). Trimming stripped 6 bases from V and 2 bases from J, with 15 bases between. CDR3 loop: CASSEGDQFTDTQYF. The CDR3 DNA is TGTGCCAGCAGTGAGGGAGACCAGTTCACAGATACGCAGTATTTT.

The V and J genes are TRBV10-3 and TRBJ2-7; tentatively, D is TRBD1 (5 bases). Germline CDR1 reads ENHRY; CDR2 reads SYGVKD. The CDR3 loop spans 15 amino acids. Trimming cost V 5 bases and J 3 bases, with 17 bases left between them. This chain's CDR3 is CAISHFLVGDYEQYF. For the CDR3, the DNA is TGTGCCATCAGTCATTTCCTGGTAGGGGACTACGAGCAGTACTTC.

The rearrangement joins TRBV29-1 to TRBJ1-2, with TRBD1 identical over 7 bases. From germline, CDR1 is SQVTM and CDR2 ANQGSEA. The CDR3 totals 12 residues. V lost 6 bases to trimming and J lost 6 bases; unmatched junction nucleotides: 7. The CDR3 sequence is CSVRQGVHGYTF. In nucleotides, the CDR3 is TGCAGCGTAAGGCAGGGGGTTCATGGCTACACCTTC.

This rearrangement joins TRBV27 to TRBJ1-1, with a possible D match to TRBD1 (5 bases). V lost 6 bases, J lost 3 bases, and 11 bases lay in between. This CDR3 spans 13 amino acids. From germline, CDR1 is MNHEY and CDR2 SMNVEV (reference sequence). CDR3 nucleotide sequence: TGTGCCAGCAGCCAAACGGGGGACACTGAAGCTTTCTTT. Residues: CASSQTGDTEAFF.

The chain carries TRBV5-1 and TRBJ1-2; TRBD1 agrees at 8 bases. V gave up 5 bases and J gave up 2 bases; unmatched junction bases: 14. The CDR3 covers 17 residues. CDR1 and CDR2 from the germline V gene are SGHRS and YFSETQ. For the CDR3, the DNA is TGCGCCAGCAGTCTTAAAACATCAGGGGGCAACAACTATGGCTACACCTTC. It specifies CASSLKTSGGNNYGYTF.

This clone was counted a few times. The CDR3 loop reads CASRSTGVTGNTIYF. The CDR3 bases are TGTGCCAGCCGATCCACCGGGGTGACTGGAAACACCATATATTTT. The V gene is TRBV7-9, the J gene TRBJ1-3, with unresolved D. Trimming left V 8 bases short and J 2 bases short, with 16 bases between. The CDR3 extends over 15 amino acids. Germline lookup yields CDR1 SEHNR and CDR2 FQNEAQ (reference sequence).

The chain employs TRBV6-1 and TRBJ2-7, with 9 bases matching TRBD2. V lost 1 base and J lost 2; bases outside the gene matches: 3. Germline CDR1 reads MNHNS; CDR2 reads SASEGT. The CDR3 spans 15 residues. The CDR3 loop is CASSEVSSGAYEQYF. CDR3 coding DNA: TGTGCCAGCAGTGAAGTGTCTAGCGGGGCCTACGAGCAGTACTTC.

The table lists this clone with a count of one. The V call is TRBV9, the J call TRBJ2-3; perhaps TRBD2 as D (7 bases). Germline V CDR1 and CDR2: SGDLS, YYNGEE. The CDR3 is 17 residues long. V lost 4 bases and J 3 bases, leaving 21 bases between the germline ends. CDR3 nucleotide sequence: TGTGCCAGCAGCCGCTCGGGGGGCGCGGTGGGTACAGATACGCAGTATTTT. Translating it yields CASSRSGGAVGTDTQYF.

This clone was counted between two and nine times. V is TRBV6-5 and J is TRBJ1-1, with 8 nucleotides matching TRBD1. Germline CDR1 MNHEY, CDR2 SVGAGI. The CDR3 covers 11 residues. J gave up 10 bases and V 5 bases, and 3 bases lay outside the gene matches. The CDR3 coding sequence is TGTGCCAGCAGTAATACAGGGGGAGCTTTCTTT. Its translation: CASSNTGGAFF.

The chain recombines TRBV4-3 with TRBJ2-5, with 12 positions matching TRBD2. The V and J ends lost 0 bases and 4 bases, in that order; junction bases with no gene match: 6. Germline V gives CDR1 LGHNA, CDR2 YSLEER. The CDR3 contains 17 residues. The CDR3 DNA is TGCGCCAGCAGCCAAGAGGGCCTAGCGGGAGGGGGAGAGACCCAGTACTTC. Translated, it gives CASSQEGLAGGGETQYF.

This clone was counted between two and nine times. The chain combines TRBV7-6 with TRBJ2-5; TRBD2 matches 8 bases. J was trimmed by 3 bases and V by 5 bases; bases with no gene match: 14. This CDR3 comprises 17 residues. Looked up from germline, CDR1 is SGHVS and CDR2 is FNYEAQ. CDR3 amino acids: CASSVHRGGRREETQYF. The CDR3 DNA sequence: TGTGCCAGCAGCGTCCACCGGGGGGGTCGCAGGGAAGAGACCCAGTACTTC.

The gene calls are TRBV18 and TRBJ1-5; TRBD1 matches 10 bases. The CDR3 has 15 residues. Germline V gene lookup returns CDR1 KGHSH and CDR2 LQKENI. V trimming: 4 bases; J trimming: 5 bases; junction bases outside the gene matches: 5. CDR3 region: CASSRTGGSYQPQHF. The CDR3 DNA reads as TGTGCCAGCTCACGGACAGGGGGATCCTATCAGCCCCAGCATTTT.